These T cell receptor beta chains were read from a single sample in a study of blood T cell repertoires in COVID-19. The method was immunoSEQ multiplex PCR; TCRdb's version includes in-frame clones alone and lacks a portion of them. The sample has roughly 190,000 clones, around 84% seen once. Sequenced: peripheral blood. These TCRs come from a human donor in a cohort sampled during active COVID-19. The CDR3 runs from the conserved cysteine through the conserved F or W. D genes are given only for firm matches. Expanded clones are given a class, and other clones once, few, many or no size at all.

>14|TRBV6-6|TRBJ2-2|TRBD1|.
CASKGGASPGELFF
TGTGCCAGCAAAGGGGGCGCTTCACCCGGGGAGCTGTTTTTT
>11|TRBV12-3/TRBV12-4|TRBJ2-5|.|.
CASSPGVAQYF
TGTGCCAGCAGCCCAGGGGTGGCCCAGTACTTC
>14|TRBV11-2|TRBJ2-7|.|.
CASSLGSVVYEQYF
TGTGCCAGCAGCTTAGGGAGCGTGGTGTACGAGCAGTACTTC
>15|TRBV2|TRBJ1-2|TRBD1|.
CASSLRGQEGYGYTF
TGTGCCAGCAGTCTCCGGGGACAGGAGGGCTATGGCTACACCTTC
>13|TRBV6-5|TRBJ1-1|TRBD1|.
CASRNPGTGEAFF
TGTGCCAGCAGAAACCCCGGGACAGGTGAAGCTTTCTTT
>14|TRBV6-5|TRBJ1-1|.|.
CASSYDQGNTEAFF
TGTGCCAGCAGTTATGACCAGGGGAACACTGAAGCTTTCTTT
>14|TRBV3-1/TRBV3-2|TRBJ1-5|.|.
CASSFRGGNQPQHF
TGTGCCAGCAGCTTCAGGGGTGGGAATCAGCCCCAGCATTTT
>16|TRBV7-2|TRBJ2-6|.|.
CASSAQVTSGANVLTF
TGTGCCAGCAGCGCACAGGTAACCTCTGGGGCCAACGTCCTGACTTTC
>14|TRBV24-1|TRBJ2-1|.|.
CATSGGGRYNEQFF
TGTGCCACCAGTGGGGGCGGAAGATACAATGAGCAGTTCTTC
>14|TRBV7-2|TRBJ1-6|.|.
CASSSQGTNSPLHF
TGTGCCAGCAGCTCACAGGGTACCAATTCACCCCTCCACTTT
>12|TRBV12-3/TRBV12-4|TRBJ2-7|.|.
CASSFSGGEQYF
TGTGCCAGCAGTTTTTCCGGTGGCGAGCAGTACTTC
>16|TRBV7-9|TRBJ1-1|.|.
CASSRGWDTVLSEAFF
TGTGCCAGCAGCCGCGGTTGGGACACGGTACTCTCCGAAGCTTTCTTT
>12|TRBV7-2|TRBJ2-3|.|.
CASSSRTFTQYF
TGTGCCAGCAGCTCGCGGACATTCACGCAGTATTTT
>16|TRBV3-1/TRBV3-2|TRBJ2-5|.|once
CASSPPERGVGETQYF
TGTGCCAGCAGCCCGCCGGAGCGCGGGGTGGGGGAGACCCAGTACTTC
>15|TRBV19|TRBJ1-5|.|.
CASSTQGIRNQPQHF
TGTGCCAGTAGCACCCAGGGGATCCGAAATCAGCCCCAGCATTTT
>14|TRBV9|TRBJ1-5|.|.
CASSVGQGGQPQHF
TGTGCCAGCAGCGTAGGTCAGGGAGGTCAGCCCCAGCATTTT
>14|TRBV2|TRBJ1-1|.|.
CASSGQARNTEAFF
TGTGCCAGCAGTGGGCAGGCCCGGAACACTGAAGCTTTCTTT
>14|TRBV28|TRBJ2-7|TRBD2|.
CASSLPSGVYGQYF
TGTGCCAGCAGTTTGCCTAGCGGGGTCTATGGGCAGTACTTC
>14|TRBV5-1|TRBJ2-7|TRBD1|.
CASSAGQGAYEQYF
TGCGCCAGCAGCGCGGGACAGGGGGCCTACGAGCAGTACTTC
>14|TRBV6-6|TRBJ2-4|.|.
CASNQGLAKNIQYF
TGTGCCAGCAATCAGGGACTAGCCAAAAACATTCAGTACTTC
>13|TRBV18|TRBJ1-3|TRBD1|once
CAAARDRGNTIYF
TGTGCCGCAGCCCGGGACAGGGGAAACACCATATATTTT
>15|TRBV9|TRBJ2-3|.|.
CASSGPASAADTQYF
TGTGCCAGCAGCGGACCGGCCTCAGCGGCGGATACGCAGTATTTT
>12|TRBV7-9|TRBJ1-2|.|.
CASSPRTSGYTF
TGTGCCAGCAGCCCACGGACATCTGGCTACACCTTC
>15|TRBV5-1|TRBJ1-1|.|.
CASSLANSRGTEAFF
TGCGCCAGCAGCTTGGCCAATAGTCGGGGGACTGAAGCTTTCTTT
>15|TRBV7-2|TRBJ1-3|.|.
CASSLLTAVGNTIYF
TGTGCCAGCAGCTTACTTACAGCGGTTGGAAACACCATATATTTT
>15|TRBV3-1/TRBV3-2|TRBJ1-2|.|.
CASSQDLAENYGYTF
TGTGCCAGCAGCCAAGATTTGGCGGAGAACTATGGCTACACCTTC
>13|TRBV7-8|TRBJ1-1|.|.
CASSLGRVDEAFF
TGTGCCAGCAGCTTAGGCAGGGTGGATGAAGCTTTCTTT
>14|TRBV18|TRBJ1-5|.|.
CASSAGRSNQPQHF
TGTGCCAGCTCAGCGGGACGGAGCAATCAGCCCCAGCATTTT
>13|TRBV12-3/TRBV12-4|TRBJ2-1|.|.
CASSRGAYNEQFF
TGTGCCAGCAGTCGGGGTGCCTACAATGAGCAGTTCTTC
>14|TRBV2|TRBJ1-4|.|.
CAHPRRREGRKLFF
TGTGCCCATCCCCGCCGGAGGGAGGGTCGAAAACTGTTTTTT
>12|TRBV28|TRBJ2-3|.|.
CASSPLPDTQYF
TGTGCCAGCAGTCCCCTCCCAGATACGCAGTATTTT
>12|TRBV19|TRBJ1-2|TRBD1|.
CASLGQGRGYTF
TGTGCCAGTTTGGGACAGGGCCGCGGCTACACCTTC
>16|TRBV5-1|TRBJ1-5|TRBD1|.
CASSLGYPTGAQPQHF
TGCGCCAGCAGCTTGGGGTATCCGACAGGGGCTCAGCCCCAGCATTTT
>13|TRBV3-1/TRBV3-2|TRBJ2-1|.|once
CASSQQGYNEQFF
TGTGCCAGCAGCCAACAGGGTTACAATGAGCAGTTCTTC
>12|TRBV11-3|TRBJ2-2|.|.
CASSREAGELFF
TGTGCCAGTTCCCGAGAGGCCGGGGAGCTGTTTTTT
>16|TRBV3-1/TRBV3-2|TRBJ2-3|.|.
CASSLNPGQSTDTQYF
TGTGCCAGCAGCCTGAATCCGGGACAAAGCACAGATACGCAGTATTTT
>17|TRBV30|TRBJ1-5|TRBD1|few
CAWSVKRGQGYNQPQHF
TGTGCCTGGAGTGTAAAGAGGGGACAGGGATACAATCAGCCCCAGCATTTT
>14|TRBV11-2|TRBJ2-3|.|.
CASSGMGRSDTQYF
TGTGCCAGCAGCGGAATGGGGCGGTCAGATACGCAGTATTTT
>14|TRBV7-2|TRBJ2-3|.|.
CASSFGASTDTQYF
TGTGCCAGCAGCTTTGGGGCAAGCACAGATACGCAGTATTTT
>17|TRBV5-1|TRBJ1-4|.|.
CASSRTGRVATNEKLFF
TGCGCCAGCAGCCGCACAGGACGGGTCGCAACTAATGAAAAACTGTTTTTT
>13|TRBV27|TRBJ1-1|.|.
CASYVTQGTEAFF
TGTGCCAGCTACGTAACTCAGGGCACTGAAGCTTTCTTT
>16|TRBV30|TRBJ1-6|.|.
CAWSGRGFTRNSPLHF
TGTGCCTGGAGTGGCAGGGGTTTTACGCGTAATTCACCCCTCCACTTT
>14|TRBV3-1/TRBV3-2|TRBJ1-4|TRBD1|.
CASSMTGINEKLFF
TGTGCCAGCAGCATGACAGGGATTAATGAAAAACTGTTTTTT
>17|TRBV4-2|TRBJ2-2|.|.
CASSQEARGRGAGELFF
TGTGCCAGCAGCCAAGAAGCTAGGGGGAGAGGGGCCGGGGAGCTGTTTTTT
>12|TRBV5-1|TRBJ2-5|.|.
CASSFLQETQYF
TGCGCCAGCAGCTTTCTCCAAGAGACCCAGTACTTC
>15|TRBV7-8|TRBJ1-3|.|.
CASSFRGIAGNTIYF
TGTGCCAGCAGCTTCCGGGGGATCGCTGGAAACACCATATATTTT